The 28 T cell receptor beta chains reported below all come from one sample, sequenced in a study of response to subunit inactivated influenza vaccine. TCRdb re-called the RT-PCR reads through MiXCR, storing one row per CDR3 protein. The top ten hold less than 15% of the sample, which has over 450,000 distinct CDR3 sequences, approximately 12% seen once. Sequenced material: PBMCs from blood, taken roughly 47 days after vaccination. Source of these receptors: a man in his fifties who received an inactivated influenza vaccine.

The chain recombines TRBV6-7 with TRBJ2-2, with 11 bases lining up with TRBD2. TRBV6-7 is an ORF for which the function is uncertain. The CDR3 consists of 20 residues. Trimming took 6 bases from V and 4 from J; bases not matched to a gene: 19. The CDR3 region is CASSQGTSGTGGRGTGELFF. In DNA, the CDR3 is TGTGCCAGCAGCCAAGGGACTAGCGGTACGGGAGGGCGAGGCACCGGGGAGCTGTTTTTT.

This clonotype was counted many times. This rearrangement joins TRBV29-1 to TRBJ2-7; the D is unclear. The CDR3 spans 13 residues. Germline V gene sequence: CDR1 SQVTM, CDR2 ANQGSEA. This chain's CDR3 is CSVKKRNSYEQYF. The CDR3, as DNA: TGCAGTGTTAAGAAAAGGAACTCCTACGAGCAGTACTTC.

The V gene is TRBV7-2, the J gene TRBJ2-7, with 7 nucleotides matching TRBD1. The CDR3 spans 12 residues. Trimming took 5 bases from V and 10 from J; bases not matched to a gene: 8. Per germline, CDR1 SGHTA and CDR2 FQGNSA. CDR3 amino acids: CASSMSRGPQYF. The CDR3 DNA sequence: TGTGCCAGCAGCATGTCTAGGGGGCCTCAGTACTTC.

This clonotype has more than one count but fewer than ten. In DNA, the CDR3 is TGTGCCAGCAGTTCCGGGAAGGGAGTCGCTGGGAATGAGCAGTTCTTC. This encodes CASSSGKGVAGNEQFF. V and J are TRBV28 and TRBJ2-1; weak D call: TRBD2 (5 bases). CDR3 length: 16 amino acids. Trimming removed 4 bases at V and 7 bases at J, with 20 bases between. CDR1 MDHEN and CDR2 SYDVKM come from the germline V gene.

This clonotype was picked up a small number of times. The chain has TRBV27 and TRBJ2-7, with 12 bases that match TRBD1. With 4 bases clipped from V and 5 bases from J, the junction kept 9 bases outside the gene matches. CDR3 length: 16 amino acids. In germline, CDR1 is MNHEY, CDR2 SMNVEV (reference sequence). CDR3 residues: CASSSIWGQGANEQYF. The CDR3 coding sequence is TGTGCCAGCAGTTCCATCTGGGGACAGGGGGCGAACGAGCAGTACTTC.

This clonotype has ten or more counts. The rearrangement links TRBV7-2 to TRBJ2-1; 8 bases fit TRBD1. The ends lost 7 bases at V and 0 bases at J; junction bases unmatched: 5. CDR3 length: 15 amino acids. The germline V gene has CDR1 SGHTA and CDR2 FQGNSA. CDR3 loop: CASTRTGSSYNEQFF. The CDR3 nucleotides are TGTGCCAGCACTCGGACAGGGAGCTCCTACAATGAGCAGTTCTTC.

This clonotype was detected many times. The chain links TRBV20-1 to TRBJ1-2; D is undetermined. The CDR3 is 13 amino acids. With 3 bases removed from V and 0 bases from J, the gap between germline ends came to 8 bases. CDR1 and CDR2 from the germline V gene are DFQATT and SNEGSKA (reference sequence). The CDR3 region is CSAREQTNYGYTF. CDR3 DNA sequence: TGCAGTGCTAGGGAACAGACTAACTATGGCTACACCTTC.

This clonotype turned up a few times. J is TRBJ2-5 and V is TRBV7-9; TRBD1 agrees at 7 bases. The CDR3 extends over 14 amino acids. The V gene end was trimmed by 4 bases and the J gene end by 4 bases; junction bases not matched to a gene: 6. Germline V gives CDR1 SEHNR, CDR2 FQNEAQ (reference sequence). CDR3 nucleotide sequence: TGTGCCAGCAGCTATCAAGGGGGCGGAGAGACCCAGTACTTC. Amino acids: CASSYQGGGETQYF.

This chain links TRBV20-1 with TRBJ1-2; 8 positions match TRBD1. CDR1 and CDR2 from the germline V gene are DFQATT and SNEGSKA (reference sequence). Trimming cost V 6 bases and J 5 bases; bases outside gene matches: 11. The CDR3 spans 14 residues. Here the CDR3 DNA reads TGCAGTGCACAGACGACAGGGGCCCTTTATGGCTACACCTTC. Translated, it gives CSAQTTGALYGYTF.

In its sample, this clonotype was seen a few times. The chain couples TRBV12-3 or TRBV12-4 to TRBJ1-3; TRBD1 is a possible D gene (5 bases). The V and J ends lost 5 bases and 1 base respectively, with 12 bases between them. The CDR3 sequence is 15 residues long. In DNA, the CDR3 is TGTGCCAGCAGTGGTCCAGGGACGTCTGGAAACACCATATATTTT. It specifies CASSGPGTSGNTIYF.

This rearrangement joins TRBV5-5 to TRBJ2-2; 10 nucleotides agree with TRBD1. Germline V gives CDR1 SGHKS, CDR2 YYEKEE (reference sequence). The CDR3 runs to 15 residues. The V segment lost 6 bases and the J segment 5 bases; nucleotides outside the gene matches: 7. As DNA, the CDR3 is TGTGCCAGCAAAAGGGACAGGGGAGTAACCGGGGAGCTGTTTTTT. Protein: CASKRDRGVTGELFF.

This chain joins TRBV20-1 and TRBJ2-3, with D possibly matching TRBD2 (5 bases). Germline V gene sequence: CDR1 DFQATT, CDR2 SNEGSKA (reference sequence). The CDR3 consists of 11 residues. The ends were cut back, 8 bases at V and 4 bases at J, with 10 bases in the middle. The CDR3 loop reads CSFPRADTQYF. CDR3 coding DNA: TGCAGTTTTCCGCGGGCAGATACGCAGTATTTT.

This clonotype was seen repeatedly, ten times or more. This chain uses TRBV5-1 with TRBJ1-6, with D hard to call. The CDR3 spans 9 residues. The V end lost 8 bases, the J end lost 9 bases, and 3 bases lay between the germline ends. Germline V gene sequence: CDR1 SGHRS, CDR2 YFSETQ. For the CDR3, the DNA is TGCGCCAGTTCTTCACCCCTCCACTTT. It codes for CASSSPLHF.

CDR3 amino acids: CASSPPSGSVETQYF. DNA of the CDR3: TGTGCCAGCTCACCACCTTCCGGATCCGTTGAGACCCAGTACTTC. The chain links TRBV18 to TRBJ2-5; D is unresolved. The CDR3 spans 15 residues. Trimming shortened V by 0 bases and J by 5 bases, and 13 bases separated the two germline ends. In germline, CDR1 is KGHSH, CDR2 LQKENI.

The table lists this clonotype with a count of one. V and J are TRBV2 and TRBJ2-2; perhaps TRBD2 as D (5 bases). V was cut by 4 bases and J by 8 bases, with 23 bases left in between. The CDR3 length is 17 residues. Germline CDR1 and CDR2: SNHLY and FYNNEI. The CDR3 bases are TGTGCCAGCAGTGTACCGACGGAAAGAGGGTTGTCAGGGGAGCTGTTTTTT. Translation gives CASSVPTERGLSGELFF. The variable domain in full, completed from reference TRBV2 and TRBJ2-2, reads EPEVTQTPSHQVTQMGQEVILRCVPISNHLYFYWYRQILGQKVEFLVSFYNNEISEKSEIFDDQFSVERPDGSNFTLKIRSTKLEDSAMYFCASSVPTERGLSGELFFGEGSRLTVL.

In its sample, this clonotype was seen a few times. This chain joins TRBV3-1 and TRBJ1-1; D may be TRBD1 (6 bases). Germline-derived CDR1 and CDR2 are LGHDT and YNNKEL (reference sequence). Trimming shortened V by 2 bases and J by 6 bases, and 10 bases separated the two germline ends. The CDR3 runs 13 residues. The CDR3: CASSQPYRAEAFF. The CDR3 DNA sequence: TGTGCCAGCAGCCAACCATACAGGGCTGAAGCTTTCTTT. The complete variable domain, with remaining parts taken from reference TRBV3-1 and TRBJ1-1, reads DTAVSQTPKYLVTQMGNDKSIKCEQNLGHDTMYWYKQDSKKFLKIMFSYNNKELIINETVPNRFSPKSPDKAHLNLHINSLELGDSAVYFCASSQPYRAEAFFGQGTRLTVV.

The table lists this clonotype with a few counts. CDR3 amino acids: CAISESGLAGDLQYF. CDR3 DNA sequence: TGTGCCATCAGTGAGTCGGGCCTAGCGGGGGATTTACAGTACTTC. The chain joins TRBV10-3 to TRBJ2-7, with 10 nucleotides matching TRBD2. The germline V gene encodes CDR1 ENHRY and CDR2 SYGVKD. V lost 0 bases and J lost 10; bases outside the gene matches: 9. The CDR3 has 15 amino acids.

The chain carries TRBV10-1 and TRBJ2-5; 7 bases fit TRBD2. CDR1 and CDR2 from the germline V gene are WNHNN and SYGVQD (reference sequence). Trimming removed 2 bases from V and 1 base from J; junction bases left unmatched: 1. The CDR3 length is 14 residues. The CDR3 DNA reads TGCGCCAGCAGTGAGAGCGGGGCCCAAGAGACCCAGTACTTC. Encoded protein: CASSESGAQETQYF.

Of note for this clonotype: The junction shows a germline mismatch at one end, possibly a read error. The chain carries TRBV4-3 and TRBJ1-5; D call uncertain. Germline assignment: CDR1 LGHNA and CDR2 YSLEER. CDR3 length: 14 amino acids. This chain's CDR3 is CASSQDSRNQPQDF. CDR3 bases: TGCGCCAGCAGCCAAGATTCGAGGAATCAGCCCCAGGATTTT.

This clonotype was seen more than once but under ten times. V usage is TRBV6-1 and J usage is TRBJ1-5; 8 bases map to TRBD1. The germline CDR1 and CDR2 sequences are MNHNS and SASEGT. The CDR3 is 15 amino acids. The ends lost 2 bases at V and 6 bases at J; junction bases unmatched: 6. This chain's CDR3 is CASSEWFGTGQPQHF. The CDR3 bases are TGTGCCAGCAGTGAATGGTTCGGGACAGGTCAGCCCCAGCATTTT.

V usage is TRBV20-1 and J usage is TRBJ2-1; D not certain. The V end lost 2 bases, the J end lost 4 bases, and 9 bases lay between the germline ends. The CDR3 has 13 residues. The germline V gene has CDR1 DFQATT and CDR2 SNEGSKA (reference sequence). CDR3 DNA: TGCAGTGCTAGACGCCCCAGATACAATGAGCAGTTCTTC. Its protein product is CSARRPRYNEQFF.

This clonotype was found many times. The chain is built from TRBV7-9 and TRBJ2-7; D may be TRBD1 (6 bases). The CDR3 spans 13 residues. The germline gives CDR1 SEHNR, CDR2 FQNEAQ (reference sequence). V was shortened by 6 bases and J by 2 bases, with 11 bases between the two germline ends. The CDR3 spells CASSLQGPYEQYF. CDR3 DNA: TGTGCCAGCAGTTTACAGGGCCCCTACGAGCAGTACTTC.

The rearrangement joins TRBV20-1 to TRBJ2-2; TRBD1 matches at 7 bases. This CDR3 region has 14 residues. The germline V gene encodes CDR1 DFQATT and CDR2 SNEGSKA (reference sequence). Trimming at V came to 4 bases and at J to 4 bases, leaving 6 bases not matched to a gene. CDR3 sequence reads: CSAIGQGVTGELFF. DNA for the CDR3: TGCAGTGCTATTGGGCAGGGGGTCACCGGGGAGCTGTTTTTT.

This clonotype was seen more than once but under ten times. The V and J genes are TRBV12-3 or TRBV12-4 and TRBJ2-7; 8 bases agree with TRBD1. The CDR3 runs 12 residues. J was trimmed by 3 bases and V by 9 bases; bases with no gene match: 4. The CDR3 region is CASGQGGYEQYF. The DNA for the CDR3 is TGTGCCAGTGGACAGGGCGGCTACGAGCAGTACTTC.

This clonotype was detected many times. The chain couples TRBV20-1 to TRBJ2-2; 10 bases are a match to TRBD1. Germline CDR1 and CDR2: DFQATT and SNEGSKA (reference sequence). Trimming removed 1 base from V and 6 bases from J; junction bases left unmatched: 8. The CDR3 is 16 amino acids. CDR3 amino acids: CSARGEGTGDSGELFF. The DNA for the CDR3 is TGCAGTGCTAGAGGGGAGGGGACAGGGGATTCCGGGGAGCTGTTTTTT.

This clonotype appeared many times. This chain connects TRBV27 to TRBJ1-1, with TRBD1 matching 9 bases. Per the germline V gene, CDR1 is MNHEY and CDR2 is SMNVEV (reference sequence). This CDR3 comprises 17 residues. V lost 5 bases, J lost 0 bases, and 10 bases stayed unmatched. This CDR3 reads CASSPGTGRPMNTEAFF. Here the CDR3 DNA reads TGTGCCAGCAGTCCCGGGACAGGGAGACCCATGAACACTGAAGCTTTCTTT.

This chain connects TRBV18 to TRBJ2-3; the D is unclear. The germline V gene has CDR1 KGHSH and CDR2 LQKENI. This CDR3 is 15 amino acids long. The V gene lost 3 bases and the J gene lost 4 bases, with 14 bases spanning the gap. The DNA for the CDR3 is TGTGCCAGCTCACCCCCAAAGCCTGGCGCAGATACGCAGTATTTT. Translated: CASSPPKPGADTQYF.

There are many counts of this clonotype. The chain has TRBV20-1 and TRBJ2-1, with TRBD1 matching 7 bases. Per the germline V gene, CDR1 is DFQATT and CDR2 is SNEGSKA (reference sequence). The V segment lost 5 bases and the J segment 2 bases; nucleotides outside the gene matches: 6. CDR3 length equals 14 residues. CDR3 protein: CSALGQMTYNEQFF. In DNA, the CDR3 is TGCAGTGCTTTGGGACAGATGACCTACAATGAGCAGTTCTTC.